One and the same sample provided the 17 T cell receptor beta chains below, sequenced in a study of cytomegalovirus exposure and HLA in healthy donors. PCR used 60 Vbeta primers and 13 Jbeta primers. Generated by immunoSEQ multiplex PCR, the TCRdb table keeps only in-frame clones and is missing some. The repertoire holds 130,000 or so clones, with just under 75% as singletons. Sequenced material: PBMCs. The receptors originated from a man aged 40-49 years in good health and CMV-seropositive.

The gene calls are TRBV30 and TRBJ2-2; 10 nucleotides line up with TRBD1. The junction had 1 base not matched to a gene; V was cut back by 3 bases and J by 6 bases. The CDR3 loop spans 13 amino acids. Per the germline V gene, CDR1 is GTSNPN and CDR2 is SVGIG (reference sequence). For the CDR3, the DNA is TGTGCCTGGAGAGGGACAGGGGCCGGGGAGCTGTTTTTT. Translation gives CAWRGTGAGELFF.

The V gene is TRBV18, the J gene TRBJ1-5; 9 nucleotides match TRBD1. V dropped 5 bases and J dropped 2; count of bases not matched to a gene: 7. Germline loops: CDR1 KGHSH, CDR2 LQKENI. The CDR3 spans 16 residues. Here the CDR3 reads CASSTTGGNGNQPQHF. CDR3 DNA: TGTGCCAGCTCAACAACAGGGGGCAATGGCAATCAGCCCCAGCATTTT.

The chain recombines TRBV18 with TRBJ2-3; 12 bases line up with TRBD2. The germline V gene encodes CDR1 KGHSH and CDR2 LQKENI. V was clipped by 4 bases and J by 2 bases; unmatched bases: 7. This CDR3 has 17 amino acids. CDR3 nucleotides: TGTGCCAGCTCACGGTCTACTAGCGGGGGGTACACAGATACGCAGTATTTT. Protein product: CASSRSTSGGYTDTQYF.

The J gene is TRBJ2-7, the V gene TRBV27; D possibly corresponds to TRBD2 (6 bases). The CDR3 sequence is 15 residues long. V gave up 6 bases and J gave up 0 bases, with 15 bases separating them. Germline V gene data show CDR1 as MNHEY and CDR2 as SMNVEV (reference sequence). The DNA for the CDR3 is TGTGCCAGCAGCCAAGGGACTCCATCCTCCTACGAGCAGTACTTC. It specifies CASSQGTPSSYEQYF.

Of note for this clone: This CDR3 is also generated by other DNA sequences in the sample. The chain joins TRBV5-1 to TRBJ2-6; 11 bases align to TRBD1. The CDR3 covers 17 residues. Looked up from germline, CDR1 is SGHRS and CDR2 is YFSETQ. Trimming took 3 bases from V and 4 from J; bases not matched to a gene: 6. CDR3: CASSSGQGAPGANVLTF. CDR3 in DNA: TGCGCCAGCAGCTCCGGACAGGGGGCGCCGGGGGCCAACGTCCTGACTTTC.

The chain carries TRBV19 and TRBJ2-4; 7 positions match TRBD1. This CDR3 has 16 residues. Per germline, CDR1 LNHDA and CDR2 SQIVND (reference sequence). Trimming took 6 bases from V and 0 from J; bases not matched to a gene: 8. CDR3 sequence reads: CASSRDRALAKNIQYF. As DNA, the CDR3 is TGTGCCAGTAGCCGTGACAGGGCGCTAGCCAAAAACATTCAGTACTTC.

This clone has only one observation. The chain uses TRBV29-1 and TRBJ1-2; 7 bases match TRBD1. The CDR3 consists of 13 residues. The V segment lost 7 bases and the J segment 6 bases; nucleotides outside the gene matches: 11. Germline values: CDR1 SQVTM, CDR2 ANQGSEA. The CDR3, as DNA: TGCAGCGCCGAGAGGGCAGGGGGTAATGGCTACACCTTC. This encodes CSAERAGGNGYTF.

The CDR3 is CASSFRTDNSPLHF. The CDR3, as DNA: TGTGCCAGCAGTTTTAGGACAGATAATTCACCCCTCCACTTT. The chain employs TRBV27 and TRBJ1-6, with D maybe TRBD1 (6 bases). Germline-derived CDR1 and CDR2 are MNHEY and SMNVEV (reference sequence). Trimming took off 3 bases at V and 5 bases at J, with 8 bases between the two ends. The CDR3 is 14 residues long.

The CDR3 sequence is CASSVQGGSLETQYF. CDR3 bases: TGCGCCAGCAGCGTTCAGGGGGGATCGCTTGAGACCCAGTACTTC. The chain has TRBV5-1 and TRBJ2-5, with a weak D call TRBD1 (7 bases). V lost 4 bases and J lost 5, with 18 bases in between. The CDR3 length is 15 residues. Germline V CDR1 and CDR2: SGHRS, YFSETQ.

The rearrangement joins TRBV27 to TRBJ2-7, with 7 bases identical to TRBD2. V shed 0 bases, J shed 2 bases, and the junction held 4 bases outside the gene matches. The CDR3 consists of 15 residues. CDR1 is MNHEY, CDR2 SMNVEV, per germline (reference sequence). CDR3 nucleotides: TGTGCCAGCAGTTTATCGGGCGGGAGCCCCTACGAGCAGTACTTC. Translation: CASSLSGGSPYEQYF.

The genes are TRBV9 and TRBJ2-1; 9 nucleotides line up with TRBD2. The CDR3 contains 18 residues. The germline V gene has CDR1 SGDLS and CDR2 YYNGEE. The ends lost 0 bases at V and 3 bases at J; junction bases unmatched: 10. CDR3 coding DNA: TGTGCCAGCAGCGTAGTAAAGGGGCGGGAGGGTATCTACAATGAGCAGTTCTTC. Protein: CASSVVKGREGIYNEQFF.

The chain carries TRBV10-2 and TRBJ2-7, with a weak D call TRBD1 (5 bases). The V end lost 4 bases, the J end lost 4 bases, and 14 bases lay between the germline ends. Germline V gene lookup returns CDR1 WSHSY and CDR2 SAAADI. The CDR3 consists of 14 residues. CDR3 loop: CASSGRESPYEQYF. CDR3 bases: TGCGCCAGCAGTGGCAGGGAAAGCCCTTACGAGCAGTACTTC.

The table lists this clone with a few counts. This chain uses TRBV7-2 with TRBJ1-5; a weak D match, TRBD1 (5 bases). Trimming took 1 base from V and 0 from J, leaving 10 bases between them. The CDR3 length is 16 residues. Looked up from germline, CDR1 is SGHTA and CDR2 is FQGNSA. The CDR3 here is CASSLGTRYSNQPQHF. The CDR3 DNA reads TGTGCCAGCAGCTTAGGGACACGATATAGCAATCAGCCCCAGCATTTT.

This clone was recorded once. An end of the junction differs from the germline gene, which may be a read error. CDR3 residues: CASSHPPATGPYHF. The CDR3 coding sequence is TGTGCCAGCAGCCACCCGCCGGCCACTGGGCCTTACCACTTC. The V call is TRBV14, the J call TRBJ1-2; D remains unclear. Germline-derived CDR1 and CDR2 are SGHDN and FVKESK. This CDR3 contains 14 residues. The whole variable domain, remainder taken from reference TRBV14 and TRBJ1-2, is EAGVTQFPSHSVIEKGQTVTLRCDPISGHDNLYWYRRVMGKEIKFLLHFVKESKQDESGMPNNRFLAERTGGTYSTLKVQPAELEDSGVYFCASSHPPATGPYHFGSGTRLTVV.

V is TRBV30 and J is TRBJ1-4, with TRBD1 identical over 7 bases. The V segment lost 2 bases and the J segment 3 bases; nucleotides outside the gene matches: 6. CDR1 and CDR2 (germline): GTSNPN, SVGIG (reference sequence). The CDR3 runs to 15 residues. CDR3 sequence (DNA): TGTGCCTGGAGTTCTGACAGGGCGTCTAATGAAAAACTGTTTTTT. This gives the protein CAWSSDRASNEKLFF.

The chain couples TRBV7-6 to TRBJ2-6; no clear D gene. The CDR3 sequence is 15 residues long. V shed 5 bases and J shed 0 bases, with 8 bases lying between them. Germline V lookup: CDR1 SGHVS, CDR2 FNYEAQ. CDR3 in amino acids: CASSAIFSGANVLTF. DNA of the CDR3: TGTGCCAGCAGCGCTATTTTCTCTGGGGCCAACGTCCTGACTTTC.

V and J are TRBV11-3 and TRBJ2-5; D remains unclear. The J call is in doubt because the DNA end fits TRBJ2-7 better. The CDR3 has 12 amino acids. CDR1 and CDR2 (germline): SGHNT, YENEEA. The CDR3 DNA reads as TGTGCCAGCAGCTCGGGCGACTACGAGCAGTACTTC. Translated, it gives CASSSGDYEQYF.